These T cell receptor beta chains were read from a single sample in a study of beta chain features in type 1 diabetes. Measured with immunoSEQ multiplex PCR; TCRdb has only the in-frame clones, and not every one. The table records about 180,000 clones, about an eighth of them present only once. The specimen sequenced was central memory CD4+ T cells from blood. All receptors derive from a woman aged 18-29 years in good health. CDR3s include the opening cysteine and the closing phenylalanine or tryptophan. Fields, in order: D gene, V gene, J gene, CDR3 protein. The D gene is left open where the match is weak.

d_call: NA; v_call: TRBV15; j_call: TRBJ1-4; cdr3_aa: CATSSNPGRGEKLFF
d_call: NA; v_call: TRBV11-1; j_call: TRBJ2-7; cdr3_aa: CASSSGPRREQYF
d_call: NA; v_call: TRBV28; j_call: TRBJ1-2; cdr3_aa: CASSSGGYGYTF
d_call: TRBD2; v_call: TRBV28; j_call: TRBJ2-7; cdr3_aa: CASTSHGGGYEQYF
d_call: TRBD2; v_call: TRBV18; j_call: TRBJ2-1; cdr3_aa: CASSPYSGRANEQFF
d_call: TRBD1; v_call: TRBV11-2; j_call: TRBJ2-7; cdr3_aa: CASSFNPLDRASYEQYF
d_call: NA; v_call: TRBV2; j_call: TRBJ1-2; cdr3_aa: CASRTGQRIGYTF
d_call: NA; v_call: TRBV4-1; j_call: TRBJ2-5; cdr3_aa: CASSQDRGETQYF
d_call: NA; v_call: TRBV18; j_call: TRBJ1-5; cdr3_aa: CASSGDMAQQPQHF
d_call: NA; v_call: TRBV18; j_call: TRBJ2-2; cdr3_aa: CASSPRSRNTGELFF
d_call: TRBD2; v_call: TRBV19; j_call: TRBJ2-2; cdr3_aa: CASSLGLAATGELFF
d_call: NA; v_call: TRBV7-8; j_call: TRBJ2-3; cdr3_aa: CASSKIRGTDTQYF
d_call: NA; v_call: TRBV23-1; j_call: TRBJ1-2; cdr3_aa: CASSQCRGGDSNYGYTF
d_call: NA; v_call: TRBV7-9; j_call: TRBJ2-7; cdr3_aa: CASSLGQLQRQYF
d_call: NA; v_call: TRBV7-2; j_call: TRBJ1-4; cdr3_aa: CASSPRGGDNEKLFF
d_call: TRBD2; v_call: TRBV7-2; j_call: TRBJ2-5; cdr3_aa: CASRLAGHQETQYF
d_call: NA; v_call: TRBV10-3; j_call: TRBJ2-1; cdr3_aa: CAIGWQGSYNEQFF
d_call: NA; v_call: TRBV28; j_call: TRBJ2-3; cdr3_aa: CASRAPTQRDTQYF